Here is one TCR beta chain with its context. Its antigen is as yet unknown. The sample originates from a study of T cell responses to AZD1222 COVID-19 vaccine. Study-level results: There were repertoire samples only from the period after the peak T cell response. Close to half of all spike-specific TCRs reportedly target regions of the variants that are unmutated. Clonal diversity was possibly underestimated, and the donors were mostly white British, with more females.

Profiling relied on immunoSEQ multiplex PCR, and the TCRdb table lists in-frame clones only, not all of them. The table shows some 130,000 clones, with around 92% occurring only once. Looked up from germline, CDR1 is LGHNA and CDR2 is YSLEER. The germline V and J ends were trimmed by 0 bases and 2 bases, with 6 bases remaining between them. The CDR3 loop spans 14 amino acids. Samples with a second dose at about 4 or about 12 weeks were pooled together. This sequence joins TRBV4-3 and TRBJ2-3; TRBD1 might be the D (5 bases). The sequence was collected from an adult who received the AZD1222 COVID-19 vaccine. The material was peripheral blood, obtained 28 days after the second AZD1222 dose. The DNA of the CDR3 is TGCGCCAGCAGCCAAGAAGGGGACACAGATACGCAGTATTTT. Translated, it gives CASSQEGDTDTQYF.